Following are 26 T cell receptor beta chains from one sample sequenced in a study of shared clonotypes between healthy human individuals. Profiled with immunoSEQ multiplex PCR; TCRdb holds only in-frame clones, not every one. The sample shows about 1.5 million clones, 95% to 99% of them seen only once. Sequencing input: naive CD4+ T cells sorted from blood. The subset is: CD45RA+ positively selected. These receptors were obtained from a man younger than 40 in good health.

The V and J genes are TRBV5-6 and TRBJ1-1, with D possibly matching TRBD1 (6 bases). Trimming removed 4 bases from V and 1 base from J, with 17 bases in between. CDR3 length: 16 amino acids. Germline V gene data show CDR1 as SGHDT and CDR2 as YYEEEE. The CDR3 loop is CASSRPGTRKNTEAFF. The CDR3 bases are TGTGCCAGCAGCCGACCAGGGACACGAAAGAACACTGAAGCTTTCTTT.

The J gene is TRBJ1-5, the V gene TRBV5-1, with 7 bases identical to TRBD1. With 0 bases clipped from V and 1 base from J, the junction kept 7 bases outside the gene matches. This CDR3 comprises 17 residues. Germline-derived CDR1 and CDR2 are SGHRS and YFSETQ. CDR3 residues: CASSLGIGGESNQPQHF. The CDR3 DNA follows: TGCGCCAGCAGCTTGGGGATAGGGGGCGAGAGCAATCAGCCCCAGCATTTT.

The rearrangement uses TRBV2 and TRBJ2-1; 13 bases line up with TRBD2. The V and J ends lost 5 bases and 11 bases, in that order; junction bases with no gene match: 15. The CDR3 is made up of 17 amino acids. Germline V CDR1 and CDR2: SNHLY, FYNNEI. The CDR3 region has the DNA TGTGCCAGCAGTACCAGCGGCGGGACTAGCGGGGTACAAAAGCAGTTCTTC. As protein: CASSTSGGTSGVQKQFF.

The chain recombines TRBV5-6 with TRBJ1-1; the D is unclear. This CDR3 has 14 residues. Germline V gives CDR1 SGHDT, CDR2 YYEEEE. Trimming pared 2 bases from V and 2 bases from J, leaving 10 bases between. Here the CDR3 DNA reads TGTGCCAGCAGCTTCACGGGAGGCAACACTGAAGCTTTCTTT. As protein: CASSFTGGNTEAFF.

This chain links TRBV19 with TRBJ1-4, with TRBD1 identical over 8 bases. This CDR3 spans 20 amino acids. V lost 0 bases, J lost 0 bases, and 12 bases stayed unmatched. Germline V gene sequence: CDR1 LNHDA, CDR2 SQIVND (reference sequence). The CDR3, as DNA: TGTGCCAGTAGTATAGATATCGGACAGGGACACCGAGCAACTAATGAAAAACTGTTTTTT. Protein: CASSIDIGQGHRATNEKLFF.

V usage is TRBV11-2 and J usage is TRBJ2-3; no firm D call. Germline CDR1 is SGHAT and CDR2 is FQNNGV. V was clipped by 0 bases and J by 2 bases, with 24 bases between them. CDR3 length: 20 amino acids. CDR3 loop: CASSLDRVGKPARATDTQYF. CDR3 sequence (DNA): TGTGCCAGCAGCTTAGATCGAGTAGGCAAACCGGCCCGGGCCACAGATACGCAGTATTTT. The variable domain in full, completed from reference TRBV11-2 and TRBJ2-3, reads EAGVAQSPRYKIIEKRQSVAFWCNPISGHATLYWYQQILGQGPKLLIQFQNNGVVDDSQLPKDRFSAERLKGVDSTLKIQPAKLEDSAVYLCASSLDRVGKPARATDTQYFGPGTRLTVL.

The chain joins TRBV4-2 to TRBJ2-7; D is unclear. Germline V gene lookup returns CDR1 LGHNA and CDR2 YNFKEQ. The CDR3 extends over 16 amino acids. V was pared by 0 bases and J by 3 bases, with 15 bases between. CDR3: CASSQEVRGAFYEQYF. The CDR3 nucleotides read TGTGCCAGCAGCCAAGAGGTCCGTGGTGCCTTCTACGAGCAGTACTTC.

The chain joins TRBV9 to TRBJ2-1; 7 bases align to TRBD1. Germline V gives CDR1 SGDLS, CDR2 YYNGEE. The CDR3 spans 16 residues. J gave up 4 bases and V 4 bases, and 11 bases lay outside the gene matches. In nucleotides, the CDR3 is TGTGCCAGCAGCCCAGGTCCGGGACAGAGTTACAATGAGCAGTTCTTC. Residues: CASSPGPGQSYNEQFF.

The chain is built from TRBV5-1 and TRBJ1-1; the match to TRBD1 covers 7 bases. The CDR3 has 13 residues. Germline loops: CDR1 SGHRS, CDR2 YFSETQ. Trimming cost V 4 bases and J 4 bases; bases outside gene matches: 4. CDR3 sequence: CASSIDRATEAFF. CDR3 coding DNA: TGCGCCAGCAGCATCGACAGGGCCACTGAAGCTTTCTTT.

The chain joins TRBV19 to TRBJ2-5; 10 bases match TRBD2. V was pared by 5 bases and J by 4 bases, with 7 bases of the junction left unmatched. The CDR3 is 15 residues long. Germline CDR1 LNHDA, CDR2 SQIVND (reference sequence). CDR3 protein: CASSVRAGGTETQYF. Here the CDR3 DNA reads TGTGCCAGTAGTGTTCGAGCGGGAGGGACAGAGACCCAGTACTTC.

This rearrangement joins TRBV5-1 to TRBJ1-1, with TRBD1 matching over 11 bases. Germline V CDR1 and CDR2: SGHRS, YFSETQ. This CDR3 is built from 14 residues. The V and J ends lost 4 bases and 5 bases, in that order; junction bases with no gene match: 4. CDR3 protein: CASSPDRGQTEAFF. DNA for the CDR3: TGCGCCAGCAGCCCGGACAGGGGGCAAACTGAAGCTTTCTTT.

Here the CDR3 reads CASSLSFLAFYNEQFF. CDR3 bases: TGTGCCAGCAGCCTTAGTTTCCTAGCGTTCTACAATGAGCAGTTCTTC. The rearrangement links TRBV11-2 to TRBJ2-1; D is perhaps TRBD2 (6 bases). Trimming removed 5 bases from V and 3 bases from J, with 17 bases in between. The CDR3 has 16 amino acids. Germline V gives CDR1 SGHAT, CDR2 FQNNGV.

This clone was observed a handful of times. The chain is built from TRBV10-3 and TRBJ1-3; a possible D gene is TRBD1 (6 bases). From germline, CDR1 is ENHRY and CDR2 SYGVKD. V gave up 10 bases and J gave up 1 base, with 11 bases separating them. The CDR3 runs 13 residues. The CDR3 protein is CATTDSSGNTIYF. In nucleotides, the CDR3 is TGTGCCACCACGGACAGTTCTGGAAACACCATATATTTT.

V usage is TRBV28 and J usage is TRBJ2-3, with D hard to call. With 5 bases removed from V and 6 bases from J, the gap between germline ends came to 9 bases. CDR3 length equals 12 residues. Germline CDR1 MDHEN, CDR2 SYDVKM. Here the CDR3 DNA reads TGTGCCAGCAGTGACCGGGTGGATACGCAGTATTTT. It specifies CASSDRVDTQYF.

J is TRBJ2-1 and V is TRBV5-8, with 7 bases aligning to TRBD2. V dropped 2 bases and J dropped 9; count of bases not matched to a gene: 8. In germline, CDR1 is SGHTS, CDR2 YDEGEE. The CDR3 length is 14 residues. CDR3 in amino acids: CASSFLRLASEQFF. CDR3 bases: TGTGCCAGCAGCTTTCTCAGACTAGCAAGTGAGCAGTTCTTC. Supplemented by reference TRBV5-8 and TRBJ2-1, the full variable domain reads EAGVTQSPTHLIKTRGQQATLRCSPISGHTSVYWYQQALGLGLQFLLWYDEGEERNRGNFPPRFSGRQFPNYSSELNVNALELEDSALYLCASSFLRLASEQFFGPGTRLTVL.

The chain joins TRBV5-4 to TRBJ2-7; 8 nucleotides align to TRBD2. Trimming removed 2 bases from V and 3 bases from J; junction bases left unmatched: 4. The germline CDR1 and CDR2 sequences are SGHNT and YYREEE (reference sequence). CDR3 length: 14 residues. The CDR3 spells CASSFTGTSYEQYF. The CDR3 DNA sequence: TGTGCCAGCAGCTTCACCGGGACTAGCTACGAGCAGTACTTC.

CDR3 amino acids: CASSLLGRTYEQYF. The CDR3 coding sequence is TGTGCCAGCAGCTTATTAGGCAGGACCTACGAGCAGTACTTC. The V and J genes are TRBV11-2 and TRBJ2-7; D is ambiguous. V was cut by 2 bases and J by 2 bases, with 10 bases left in between. The CDR3 has 14 amino acids. CDR1 is SGHAT, CDR2 FQNNGV, per germline.

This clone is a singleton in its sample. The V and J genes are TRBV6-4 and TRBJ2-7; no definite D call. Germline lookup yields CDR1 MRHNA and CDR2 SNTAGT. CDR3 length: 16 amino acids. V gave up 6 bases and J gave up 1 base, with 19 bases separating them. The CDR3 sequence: CASSAGLHIDSYEQYF. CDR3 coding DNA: TGTGCCAGCAGCGCAGGTCTACACATAGATTCCTACGAGCAGTACTTC.

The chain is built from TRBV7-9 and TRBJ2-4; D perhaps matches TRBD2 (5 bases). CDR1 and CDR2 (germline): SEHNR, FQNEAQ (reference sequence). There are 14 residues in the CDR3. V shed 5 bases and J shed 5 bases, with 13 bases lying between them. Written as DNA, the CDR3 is TGTGCCAGCAGCCCTCACCGGACTGAAAACATTCAGTACTTC. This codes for CASSPHRTENIQYF. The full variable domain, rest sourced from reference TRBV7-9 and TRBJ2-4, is DTGVSQNPRHKITKRGQNVTFRCDPISEHNRLYWYRQTLGQGPEFLTYFQNEAQLEKSRLLSDRFSAERPKGSFSTLEIQRTEQGDSAMYLCASSPHRTENIQYFGAGTRLSVL.

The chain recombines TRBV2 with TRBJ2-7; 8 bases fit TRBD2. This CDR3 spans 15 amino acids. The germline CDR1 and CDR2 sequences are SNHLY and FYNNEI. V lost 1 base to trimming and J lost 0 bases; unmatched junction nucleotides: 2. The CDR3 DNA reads TGTGCCAGCAGTGAAGTGGCGGGAGGCTCCTACGAGCAGTACTTC. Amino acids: CASSEVAGGSYEQYF.

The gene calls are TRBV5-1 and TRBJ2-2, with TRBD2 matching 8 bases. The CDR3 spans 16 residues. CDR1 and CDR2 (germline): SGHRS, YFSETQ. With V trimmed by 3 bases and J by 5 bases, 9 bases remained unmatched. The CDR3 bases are TGCGCCAGCAGCTCTCCTAGCGGGCGGAGTACCGGGGAGCTGTTTTTT. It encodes CASSSPSGRSTGELFF.

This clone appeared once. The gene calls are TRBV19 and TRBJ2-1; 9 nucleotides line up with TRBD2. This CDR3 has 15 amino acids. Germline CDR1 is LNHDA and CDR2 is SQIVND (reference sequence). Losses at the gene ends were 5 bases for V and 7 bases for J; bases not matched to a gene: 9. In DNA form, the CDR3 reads TGTGCCAGTAGTGTTAGCGGGAGTGCGATAAATGAGCAGTTCTTC. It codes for CASSVSGSAINEQFF.

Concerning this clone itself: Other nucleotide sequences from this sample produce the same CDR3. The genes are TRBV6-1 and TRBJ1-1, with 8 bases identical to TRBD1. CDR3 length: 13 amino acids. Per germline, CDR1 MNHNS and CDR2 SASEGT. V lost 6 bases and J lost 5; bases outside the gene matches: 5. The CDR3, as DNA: TGTGCCAGCAGGGAGACAGGGGTAACTGAAGCTTTCTTT. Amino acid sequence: CASRETGVTEAFF.

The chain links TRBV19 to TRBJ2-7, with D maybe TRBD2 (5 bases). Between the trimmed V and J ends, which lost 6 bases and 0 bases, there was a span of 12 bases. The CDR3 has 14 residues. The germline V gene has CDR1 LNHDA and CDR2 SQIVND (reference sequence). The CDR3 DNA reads TGTGCCAGTAGCTCTGGAGGTGTCTCCTACGAGCAGTACTTC. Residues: CASSSGGVSYEQYF.

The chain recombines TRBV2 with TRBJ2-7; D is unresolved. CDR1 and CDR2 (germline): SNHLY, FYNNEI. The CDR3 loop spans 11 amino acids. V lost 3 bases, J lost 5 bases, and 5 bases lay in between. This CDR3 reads CASSDDHEQYF. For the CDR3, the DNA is TGTGCCAGCAGTGATGACCACGAGCAGTACTTC.

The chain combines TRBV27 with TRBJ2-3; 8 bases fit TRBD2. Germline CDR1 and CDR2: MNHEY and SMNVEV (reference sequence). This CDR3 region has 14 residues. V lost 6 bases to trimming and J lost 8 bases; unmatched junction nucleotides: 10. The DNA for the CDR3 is TGTGCCAGCAGCCCAGCGGGAGTCCTGGGTACGCAGTATTTT. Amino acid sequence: CASSPAGVLGTQYF.